This T cell receptor beta chain emerged from a study of shared clonotypes between healthy human individuals. Study-wide findings and caveats: Sequencing depth was predicted to influence how clonotypes are shared among donors.

Within Nashville, Tennessee resided all donors, each a Caucasian adult. A split of CD4+ cells into CD45RA+ naive and CD45RA-negative memory subsets was performed. This clone was observed once. Its antigen is currently unknown. Assay execution proceeded at the deep level. Produced via immunoSEQ multiplex PCR; TCRdb's table is partial and in-frame only. Among 2 million to 2.5 million clones, 95% were seen once, and the ten largest hold 0.1% to 0.15%. The length of the CDR3 is 13 residues. V was pared by 2 bases and J by 2 bases, with 3 bases of the junction left unmatched. In germline, CDR1 is GTSNPN, CDR2 SVGIG (reference sequence).

Sequencing input: naive CD4+ T cells sorted from blood. Stated subset: CD45RA+ positively selected. The receptor comes from a young man in good health. The chain recombines TRBV30 with TRBJ2-7, with 7 bases lining up with TRBD1. This CDR3 reads CAWSKGAPYEQYF. Here the CDR3 DNA reads TGTGCCTGGAGTAAGGGGGCCCCCTACGAGCAGTACTTC.